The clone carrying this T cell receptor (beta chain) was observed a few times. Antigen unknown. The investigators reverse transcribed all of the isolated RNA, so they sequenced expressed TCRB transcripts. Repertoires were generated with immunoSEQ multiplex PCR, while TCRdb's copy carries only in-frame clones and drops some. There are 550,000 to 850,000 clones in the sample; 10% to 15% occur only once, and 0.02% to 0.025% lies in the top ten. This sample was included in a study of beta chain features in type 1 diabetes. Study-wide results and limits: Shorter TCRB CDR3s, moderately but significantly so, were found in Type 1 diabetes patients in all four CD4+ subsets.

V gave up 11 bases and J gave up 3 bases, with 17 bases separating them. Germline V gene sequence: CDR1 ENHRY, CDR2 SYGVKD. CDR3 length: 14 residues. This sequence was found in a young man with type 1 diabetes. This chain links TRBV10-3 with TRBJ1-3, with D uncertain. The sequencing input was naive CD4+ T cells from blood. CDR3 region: CALQTEIVGNTIYF. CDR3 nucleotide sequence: TGTGCCCTCCAAACCGAGATCGTTGGAAACACCATATATTTT.